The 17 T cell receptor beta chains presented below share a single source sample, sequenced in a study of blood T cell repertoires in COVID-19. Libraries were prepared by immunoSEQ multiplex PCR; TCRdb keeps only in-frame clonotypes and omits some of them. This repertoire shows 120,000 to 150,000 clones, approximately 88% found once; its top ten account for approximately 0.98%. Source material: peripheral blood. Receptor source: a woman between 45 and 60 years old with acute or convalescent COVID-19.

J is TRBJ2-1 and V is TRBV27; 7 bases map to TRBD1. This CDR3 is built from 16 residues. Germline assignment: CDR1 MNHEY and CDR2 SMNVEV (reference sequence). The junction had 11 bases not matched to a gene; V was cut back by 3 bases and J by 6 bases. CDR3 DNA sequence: TGTGCCAGCAGTTTTTATCGACAGGGATTGAGCAATGAGCAGTTCTTC. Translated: CASSFYRQGLSNEQFF.

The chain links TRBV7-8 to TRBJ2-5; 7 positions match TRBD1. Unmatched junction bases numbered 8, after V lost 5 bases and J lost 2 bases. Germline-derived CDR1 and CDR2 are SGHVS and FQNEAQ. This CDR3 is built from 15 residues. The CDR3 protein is CASSTPGTAQETQYF. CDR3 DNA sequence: TGTGCCAGCAGCACGCCCGGGACAGCACAAGAGACCCAGTACTTC. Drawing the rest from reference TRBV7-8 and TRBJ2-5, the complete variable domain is GAGVSQSPRYKVAKRGQDVALRCDPISGHVSLFWYQQALGQGPEFLTYFQNEAQLDKSGLPSDRFFAERPEGSVSTLKIQRTQQEDSAVYLCASSTPGTAQETQYFGPGTRLLVL.

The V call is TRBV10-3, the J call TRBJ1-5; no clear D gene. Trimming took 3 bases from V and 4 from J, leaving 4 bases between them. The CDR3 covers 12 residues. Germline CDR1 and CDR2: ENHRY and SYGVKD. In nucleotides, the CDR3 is TGTGCCATCAGTGACAGTAATCAGCCCCAGCATTTT. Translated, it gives CAISDSNQPQHF.

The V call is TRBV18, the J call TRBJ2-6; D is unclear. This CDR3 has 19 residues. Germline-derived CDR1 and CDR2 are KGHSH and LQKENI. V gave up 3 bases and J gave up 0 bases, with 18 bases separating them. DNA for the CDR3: TGTGCCAGCTCACCGACGCGCGACAAGGTCCCCTCTGGGGCCAACGTCCTGACTTTC. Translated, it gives CASSPTRDKVPSGANVLTF.

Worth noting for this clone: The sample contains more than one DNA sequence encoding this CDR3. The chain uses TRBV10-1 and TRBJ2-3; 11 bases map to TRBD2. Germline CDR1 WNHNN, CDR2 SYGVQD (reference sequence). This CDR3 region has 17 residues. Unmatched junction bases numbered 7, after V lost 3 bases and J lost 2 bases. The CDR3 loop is CASSDPGTSGNTDTQYF. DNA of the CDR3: TGCGCCAGCAGTGATCCCGGGACTAGCGGTAACACAGATACGCAGTATTTT.

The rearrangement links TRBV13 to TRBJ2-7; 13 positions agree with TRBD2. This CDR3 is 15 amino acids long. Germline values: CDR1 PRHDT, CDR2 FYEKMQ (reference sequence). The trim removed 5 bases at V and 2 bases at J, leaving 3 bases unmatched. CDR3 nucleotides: TGTGCCAGCAGCGAGGGACTAGCGGGACCCTACGAGCAGTACTTC. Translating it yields CASSEGLAGPYEQYF.

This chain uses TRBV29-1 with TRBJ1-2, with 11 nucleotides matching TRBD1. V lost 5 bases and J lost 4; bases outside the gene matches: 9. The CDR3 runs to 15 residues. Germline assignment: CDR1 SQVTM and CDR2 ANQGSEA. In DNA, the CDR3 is TGCAGCGTTCCTCCGGGACAGGGGGAGATCTATGGCTACACCTTC. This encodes CSVPPGQGEIYGYTF.

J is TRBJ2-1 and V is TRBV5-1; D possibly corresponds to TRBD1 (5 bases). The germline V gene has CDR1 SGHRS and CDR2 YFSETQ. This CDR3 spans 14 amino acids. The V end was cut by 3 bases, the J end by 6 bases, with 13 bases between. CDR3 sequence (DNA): TGCGCCAGCAGCTCCCAGGGCCCCTTCAATGAGCAGTTCTTC. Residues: CASSSQGPFNEQFF. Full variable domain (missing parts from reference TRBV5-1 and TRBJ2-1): KAGVTQTPRYLIKTRGQQVTLSCSPISGHRSVSWYQQTPGQGLQFLFEYFSETQRNKGNFPGRFSGRQFSNSRSEMNVSTLELGDSALYLCASSSQGPFNEQFFGPGTRLTVL.

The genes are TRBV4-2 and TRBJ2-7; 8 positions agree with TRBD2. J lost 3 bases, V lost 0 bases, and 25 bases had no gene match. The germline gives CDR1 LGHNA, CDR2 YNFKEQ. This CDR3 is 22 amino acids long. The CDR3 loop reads CASSQEEVVLAGRALDHYEQYF. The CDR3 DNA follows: TGTGCCAGCAGCCAAGAAGAGGTAGTACTAGCCGGGAGGGCCCTAGATCACTACGAGCAGTACTTC.

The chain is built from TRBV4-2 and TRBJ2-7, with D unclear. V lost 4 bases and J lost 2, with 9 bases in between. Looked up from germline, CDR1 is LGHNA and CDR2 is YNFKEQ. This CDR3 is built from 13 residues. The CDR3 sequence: CASSPQATYEQYF. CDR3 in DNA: TGTGCCAGCAGCCCTCAGGCCACCTACGAGCAGTACTTC.

CDR3 region: CASTQPGGGNTIYF. CDR3 nucleotide sequence: TGTGCCAGCACCCAGCCAGGTGGTGGAAACACCATATATTTT. The chain recombines TRBV28 with TRBJ1-3; no reliable D call. CDR3 length: 14 residues. The V gene lost 7 bases and the J gene lost 3 bases, with 13 bases spanning the gap. CDR1 is MDHEN, CDR2 SYDVKM, per germline.

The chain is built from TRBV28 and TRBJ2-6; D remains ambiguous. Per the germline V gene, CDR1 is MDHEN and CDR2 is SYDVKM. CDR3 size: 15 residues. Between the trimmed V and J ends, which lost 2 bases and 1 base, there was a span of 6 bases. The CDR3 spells CASSLAGSGANVLTF. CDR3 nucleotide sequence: TGTGCCAGCAGTTTAGCAGGATCTGGGGCCAACGTCCTGACTTTC.

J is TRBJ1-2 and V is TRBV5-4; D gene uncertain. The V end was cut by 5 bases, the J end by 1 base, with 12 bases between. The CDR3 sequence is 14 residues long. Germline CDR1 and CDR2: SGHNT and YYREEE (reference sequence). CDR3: CASSSLGSNYGYTF. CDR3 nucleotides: TGTGCCAGCAGTTCACTTGGGAGTAACTATGGCTACACCTTC.

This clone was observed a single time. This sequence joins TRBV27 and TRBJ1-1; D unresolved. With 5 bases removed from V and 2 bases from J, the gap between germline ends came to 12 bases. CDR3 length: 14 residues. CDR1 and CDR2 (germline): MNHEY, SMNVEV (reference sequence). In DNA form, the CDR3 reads TGTGCCAGCAGTCTCTACCCCCCTAACACTGAAGCTTTCTTT. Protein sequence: CASSLYPPNTEAFF.

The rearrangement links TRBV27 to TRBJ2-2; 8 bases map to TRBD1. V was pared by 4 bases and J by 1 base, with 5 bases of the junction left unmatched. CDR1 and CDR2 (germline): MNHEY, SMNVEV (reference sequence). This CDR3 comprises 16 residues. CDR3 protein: CASSSRTGRNTGELFF. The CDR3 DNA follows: TGTGCCAGCAGTTCCAGGACAGGGAGGAACACCGGGGAGCTGTTTTTT.

CDR3 sequence reads: CASSSRRTGVTEAFF. CDR3 sequence (DNA): TGTGCCAGCAGTTCTCGCCGGACAGGGGTTACTGAAGCTTTCTTT. The V gene is TRBV6-5, the J gene TRBJ1-1; 9 nucleotides match TRBD1. The CDR3 has 15 amino acids. J was trimmed by 5 bases and V by 4 bases; bases with no gene match: 8. Germline-derived CDR1 and CDR2 are MNHEY and SVGAGI.

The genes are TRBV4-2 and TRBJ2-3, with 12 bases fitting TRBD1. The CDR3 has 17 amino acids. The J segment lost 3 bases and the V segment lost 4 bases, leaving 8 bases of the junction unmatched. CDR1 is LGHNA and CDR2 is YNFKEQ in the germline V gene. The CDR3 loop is CASSRGTGGHGTDTQYF. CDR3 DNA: TGTGCCAGCAGCCGTGGGACAGGGGGCCACGGGACAGATACGCAGTATTTT.